What follows are 27 T cell receptor beta chains derived from one specimen sequenced in a study of blood T cells in healthy people across ages (dated by TCRdb to the mid-2010s). The method was 5' RACE. The run used an Illumina HiSeq 2500. A second about 7 to 11 cycle PCR used a sample-barcoded 5' primer and a J-beta primer mix. The raw public reads went through TCRdb reprocessing: fastp at Q25, MiXCR clone calling, in-frame beta chains kept. CDR3 protein duplicates are merged, each entry listing the most common genes and DNA. This sample gives about 1.7 million distinct CDR3 sequences in total; roughly 27% of them show up just once. The ten largest make up more than 6% of the sample. Source material: blood. The receptors were sampled from a woman younger than 45 in good health.

This clonotype was observed once. The chain links TRBV5-1 to TRBJ2-4; TRBD1 might be the D (6 bases). Germline V gene lookup returns CDR1 SGHRS and CDR2 YFSETQ. This CDR3 is 16 amino acids long. Trimming took off 4 bases at V and 1 base at J, with 15 bases between the two ends. DNA of the CDR3: TGCGCCAGCAGCACCAGGGGAGTCGGGGCCAAAAACATTCAGTACTTC. Its translation: CASSTRGVGAKNIQYF.

In its sample, this clonotype was seen a few times. This chain links TRBV4-1 with TRBJ1-4; D remains unclear. V gave up 0 bases and J gave up 6 bases, with 11 bases separating them. CDR1 MGHRA and CDR2 YSYEKL come from the germline V gene. This CDR3 spans 15 amino acids. The CDR3: CASSQDGGTDEKLFF. The CDR3 bases are TGCGCCAGCAGCCAAGATGGAGGCACTGATGAAAAACTGTTTTTT.

This clonotype has ten or more counts. This rearrangement joins TRBV20-1 to TRBJ1-2, with 8 bases identical to TRBD1. V shed 0 bases and J 11 bases; nucleotides not matched to a gene: 2. Germline V gene sequence: CDR1 DFQATT, CDR2 SNEGSKA (reference sequence). The CDR3 spans 11 residues. CDR3 amino acids: CSARETGEYTF. DNA of the CDR3: TGCAGTGCTAGAGAGACAGGGGAATACACCTTC.

This clonotype was counted ten times or more. The V gene is TRBV7-6, the J gene TRBJ2-7; TRBD1 matches 8 bases. This CDR3 region has 15 residues. The junction had 8 bases not matched to a gene; V was cut back by 7 bases and J by 0 bases. Germline lookup yields CDR1 SGHVS and CDR2 FNYEAQ. As DNA, the CDR3 is TGTGCCAGCATCTCGAGACAGGGGTACTCCTACGAGCAGTACTTC. Amino acid sequence: CASISRQGYSYEQYF. Full variable domain (rest looked up from reference TRBV7-6 and TRBJ2-7): GAGVSQSPRYKVTKRGQDVALRCDPISGHVSLYWYRQALGQGPEFLTYFNYEAQQDKSGLPNDRFSAERPEGSISTLTIQRTEQRDSAMYRCASISRQGYSYEQYFGPGTRLTVT.

This rearrangement joins TRBV12-3 or TRBV12-4 to TRBJ2-3, with D possibly TRBD2 on 7 matching bases. The CDR3 is 16 amino acids. Trimming took off 3 bases at V and 6 bases at J, with 19 bases between the two ends. The CDR3 sequence is CASSLGPRGPMDTQYF. For the CDR3, the DNA is TGTGCCAGCAGTTTGGGCCCGCGGGGGCCCATGGATACGCAGTATTTT.

The V call is TRBV4-3, the J call TRBJ1-2; D is ambiguous. Germline V gene sequence: CDR1 LGHNA, CDR2 YSLEER. This CDR3 is 15 amino acids long. Trimming left V 0 bases short and J 6 bases short, with 14 bases between. CDR3 nucleotide sequence: TGCGCCAGCAGCCAAGATCGGGCTAGGTTGAATGGCTACACCTTC. Translation gives CASSQDRARLNGYTF.

A remark on this clonotype: An end of the junction does not agree with germline; a read error may underlie this. This sequence joins TRBV15 and TRBJ2-1, with D perhaps TRBD2 (6 bases). There are 16 residues in the CDR3. The germline gives CDR1 LNHNV, CDR2 YYDKDF (reference sequence). In nucleotides, the CDR3 is TGTGCCACCGGCAGAGATGGGAGGAGTTTCCCCAATGAGCAGTTCTTC. Residues: CATGRDGRSFPNEQFF.

This chain connects TRBV5-4 to TRBJ2-1; D might be TRBD1 or TRBD2, each matching 5 bases. Germline values: CDR1 SGHNT, CDR2 YYREEE (reference sequence). Trimming took off 0 bases at V and 10 bases at J, with 17 bases between the two ends. This CDR3 spans 15 amino acids. The CDR3 here is CASSLGTPRAYEQFF. The CDR3 DNA reads TGTGCCAGCAGCTTGGGGACTCCCAGGGCCTACGAGCAGTTCTTC.

As regards this clonotype: One end of the junction fails to match germline, which may point to a read error. This chain connects TRBV10-3 to TRBJ1-4, with 11 bases matching TRBD1. The CDR3 contains 16 residues. Germline CDR1 is ENHRY and CDR2 is SYGVKD. The CDR3 reads CAISEGTGTGGEKRFF. DNA for the CDR3: TGTGCCATCAGTGAGGGGACCGGGACAGGGGGTGAAAAACGGTTTTTT.

This sequence joins TRBV12-3 or TRBV12-4 and TRBJ2-3; D remains unclear. With 0 bases removed from V and 10 bases from J, the gap between germline ends came to 11 bases. CDR3 length equals 13 residues. Here the CDR3 DNA reads TGTGCCAGCAGTTTAGCGCTTGGCGGATCGCAGTATTTT. Translation: CASSLALGGSQYF.

This clonotype was seen just once. The rearrangement joins TRBV4-1 to TRBJ2-1; D uncertain. The V end lost 1 base, the J end lost 4 bases, and 11 bases lay between the germline ends. The V gene's germline CDR1 is MGHRA and CDR2 YSYEKL. The CDR3 totals 15 residues. The CDR3 region is CASSQGSRKYNEQFF. The CDR3 nucleotides are TGCGCCAGCAGCCAAGGTAGCAGGAAATACAATGAGCAGTTCTTC.

The chain recombines TRBV12-3 or TRBV12-4 with TRBJ2-7; TRBD1 or TRBD2 may be the D gene (5 bases each). With 4 bases removed from V and 0 bases from J, the gap between germline ends came to 10 bases. This CDR3 region has 14 residues. The CDR3 reads CASSCPGSSYEQYF. For the CDR3, the DNA is TGTGCCAGCAGTTGTCCAGGGAGCTCCTACGAGCAGTACTTC.

This clonotype was found a few times. The V and J genes are TRBV29-1 and TRBJ2-4; 14 bases line up with TRBD2. The J call is uncertain, as TRBJ2-7 better fits the DNA end. The CDR3 sequence is 16 residues long. Per germline, CDR1 SQVTM and CDR2 ANQGSEA. The CDR3 region has the DNA TGCAGCGTTGAGGCGGGACTAGCGGGAGCCCAATACGAGCAGTACTTC. It is translated as CSVEAGLAGAQYEQYF.

This chain uses TRBV2 with TRBJ2-1; a weak D match, TRBD1 (6 bases). The ends were cut back, 8 bases at V and 7 bases at J, with 15 bases in the middle. The CDR3 length is 13 residues. The germline V gene has CDR1 SNHLY and CDR2 FYNNEI. The CDR3 coding sequence is TGTGCCAGCGAGCGCGACAGGCAGAATGAGCAGTTCTTC. Residues: CASERDRQNEQFF.

This clonotype was seen a handful of times. The gene calls are TRBV7-8 and TRBJ1-1; D may be TRBD1 (6 bases). This CDR3 is 15 amino acids long. Germline CDR1 is SGHVS and CDR2 is FQNEAQ. V was pared by 5 bases and J by 5 bases, with 18 bases between. The CDR3 bases are TGTGCCAGCAGCACCGCACAGGGTTTATGGACTGAAGCTTTCTTT. This codes for CASSTAQGLWTEAFF.

The chain carries TRBV29-1 and TRBJ2-3; TRBD2 aligns across 8 bases. V lost 6 bases and J lost 10; bases outside the gene matches: 15. The CDR3 has 14 residues. Germline V gene sequence: CDR1 SQVTM, CDR2 ANQGSEA. The CDR3, as DNA: TGCAGCGTAAAAGCGGGGGTCAGGACCGATGCGCAGTATTTT. Translated, it gives CSVKAGVRTDAQYF.

This clonotype has just a few counts. The chain carries TRBV2 and TRBJ2-1; TRBD2 aligns across 10 bases. The CDR3 is 15 amino acids. J was trimmed by 7 bases and V by 6 bases; bases with no gene match: 9. Germline V gene data show CDR1 as SNHLY and CDR2 as FYNNEI. The CDR3 region has the DNA TGTGCCAGCAGCGAACCTAGCGGGAGACTGAATGAGCAGTTCTTC. Protein sequence: CASSEPSGRLNEQFF. Full variable domain (missing parts from reference TRBV2 and TRBJ2-1): EPEVTQTPSHQVTQMGQEVILRCVPISNHLYFYWYRQILGQKVEFLVSFYNNEISEKSEIFDDQFSVERPDGSNFTLKIRSTKLEDSAMYFCASSEPSGRLNEQFFGPGTRLTVL.

With respect to this clonotype: At one boundary the junction diverges from the germline segment, which might be a read error. V and J are TRBV19 and TRBJ2-5; D might be TRBD2 (6 bases). The closer fit of TRBJ2-7 to the DNA end suggests the J call may be wrong. Germline CDR1 and CDR2: LNHDA and SQIVND (reference sequence). There are 14 residues in the CDR3. The CDR3 here is CAGRTGLGLGEQYF. CDR3 nucleotides: TGTGCCGGTAGGACGGGACTGGGACTCGGCGAGCAGTACTTC.

In this sample, this clonotype turned up once. A much more abundant neighbour one base away suggests this may be a read error. This sequence joins TRBV6-2 or TRBV6-3 and TRBJ2-1; 7 bases align to TRBD1. This CDR3 comprises 13 residues. Trimming at V came to 4 bases and at J to 10 bases, leaving 7 bases not matched to a gene. CDR1 MNHEY and CDR2 SVGEGT come from the germline V gene. CDR3 amino acids: CASSFNRGYEQFF. The DNA of the CDR3 is TGTGCCAGCAGTTTTAACAGGGGCTACGAGCAGTTCTTC.

The rearrangement links TRBV6-1 to TRBJ2-2; no clear D gene. The CDR3 consists of 15 residues. V was pared by 4 bases and J by 5 bases, with 14 bases between. Germline CDR1 MNHNS, CDR2 SASEGT. The CDR3 region is CASSAFFYGTGELFF. The CDR3 coding sequence is TGTGCCAGCAGTGCCTTCTTTTACGGAACCGGGGAGCTGTTTTTT.

About this clonotype: An end of the junction differs from the germline gene, which may be a read error. This chain uses TRBV7-9 with TRBJ1-1; maybe TRBD1 (6 bases). Per the germline V gene, CDR1 is SEHNR and CDR2 is FQNEAQ (reference sequence). The CDR3 totals 14 residues. CDR3 sequence: CAGIEGGGNIEAFF. For the CDR3, the DNA is TGTGCCGGCATCGAGGGGGGGGGGAACATTGAAGCTTTCTTT.

The gene calls are TRBV5-6 and TRBJ2-3; 15 nucleotides align to TRBD2. Germline V CDR1 and CDR2: SGHDT, YYEEEE. The CDR3 covers 18 residues. With 4 bases clipped from V and 0 bases from J, the junction kept 6 bases outside the gene matches. CDR3 in DNA: TGTGCCAGCAGCAGGAGGACTAGCGGGAGGGCCAGCACAGATACGCAGTATTTT. Protein product: CASSRRTSGRASTDTQYF.

This clonotype was picked up a small number of times. Possible read error: a much larger clone is one base away. The chain links TRBV6-5 to TRBJ1-2; D call uncertain. The V end lost 6 bases, the J end lost 6 bases, and 14 bases lay between the germline ends. This CDR3 contains 13 residues. Germline CDR1 MNHEY, CDR2 SVGAGI. CDR3 sequence (DNA): TGTGCCAGCAGGTTAGGTATCTACAATGGCTACACCTTC. Translating gives CASRLGIYNGYTF.

In this sample, this clonotype turned up a few times. This sequence joins TRBV20-1 and TRBJ2-7, with D possibly being TRBD1 (7 bases). CDR1 is DFQATT and CDR2 is SNEGSKA in the germline V gene (reference sequence). The length of the CDR3 is 14 residues. The V end was cut by 3 bases, the J end by 3 bases, with 15 bases between. In DNA, the CDR3 is TGCAGTGCTAGTAACAGGGGAGGCAGCTACGAGCAGTACTTC. Translating gives CSASNRGGSYEQYF.

This chain uses TRBV20-1 with TRBJ2-1, with D perhaps given as TRBD1 or TRBD2 (5 bases each). The germline V and J ends were trimmed by 2 bases and 2 bases, with 10 bases remaining between them. The CDR3 sequence is 14 residues long. The V gene's germline CDR1 is DFQATT and CDR2 SNEGSKA (reference sequence). CDR3 DNA sequence: TGCAGTGCTAGATCCAGGGACCCCTACAATGAGCAGTTCTTC. Protein sequence: CSARSRDPYNEQFF.

This chain links TRBV20-1 with TRBJ2-7; TRBD2 matches at 8 bases. CDR1 is DFQATT and CDR2 is SNEGSKA in the germline V gene (reference sequence). The CDR3 runs to 13 residues. Losses at the gene ends were 6 bases for V and 2 bases for J; bases not matched to a gene: 6. Here the CDR3 reads CSAAIAGPYEQYF. As DNA, the CDR3 is TGCAGTGCCGCGATAGCGGGACCCTACGAGCAGTACTTC.

This clonotype occurred many times. This chain joins TRBV28 and TRBJ1-2; D ambiguous. V was clipped by 4 bases and J by 4 bases, with 13 bases between them. CDR3 size: 14 residues. CDR1 and CDR2 from the germline V gene are MDHEN and SYDVKM. This CDR3 reads CASSSPSGFYGYTF. CDR3 in DNA: TGTGCCAGCAGTTCCCCCTCCGGGTTCTATGGCTACACCTTC.